Presented here are 21 T cell receptor beta chains from one specimen sequenced in a study of OX40 agonist ivuxolimab in advanced cancers. This table comes from immunoSEQ multiplex PCR, and its TCRdb copy is limited to in-frame clones, with some not included. The sample lists roughly 60,000 clones, about 82% occurring once. This material consisted of CD4+ or CD8+ T cells sorted from blood, taken in a trial of the OX40 agonist ivuxolimab. These receptors were collected from an adult with an advanced solid tumor such as melanoma, head and neck, liver or kidney cancer.

This clone showed up just a few times. CDR3 amino acids: CASSARGERGAHADTQYF. DNA for the CDR3: TGTGCCAGCAGCGCCCGGGGAGAGCGGGGGGCCCACGCAGATACGCAGTATTTT. This chain uses TRBV9 with TRBJ2-3; 9 bases align to TRBD2. Trimming took 3 bases from V and 4 from J; bases not matched to a gene: 15. Germline CDR1 is SGDLS and CDR2 is YYNGEE. The CDR3 totals 18 residues.

The CDR3 DNA is TGTGCCGGCGGGACAGGGGGGGTCAGGGAGCAGTACTTC. This codes for CAGGTGGVREQYF. The rearrangement uses TRBV2 and TRBJ2-5; 11 bases align to TRBD1. V was clipped by 11 bases and J by 11 bases; unmatched bases: 13. From germline, CDR1 is SNHLY and CDR2 FYNNEI. The CDR3 length is 13 residues.

This clone was found a few times. The CDR3: CAWKTGTKGFNSYNSPLHF. The CDR3 region has the DNA TGTGCCTGGAAGACCGGGACAAAGGGCTTTAACTCCTATAATTCACCCCTCCACTTT. V is TRBV30 and J is TRBJ1-6, with D possibly TRBD1 on 6 matching bases. The CDR3 loop spans 19 amino acids. Germline assignment: CDR1 GTSNPN and CDR2 SVGIG (reference sequence). Trimming shortened V by 4 bases and J by 0 bases, and 22 bases separated the two germline ends.

This chain joins TRBV18 and TRBJ1-6; no definite D call. The CDR3 is 17 amino acids. Trimming took off 3 bases at V and 8 bases at J, with 20 bases between the two ends. Germline values: CDR1 KGHSH, CDR2 LQKENI. CDR3 in DNA: TGTGCCAGCTCACCCTACAGTACCCGACTCCGGGATTCACCCCTCCACTTT. Translating it yields CASSPYSTRLRDSPLHF.

This chain uses TRBV6-6 with TRBJ1-5; 7 nucleotides line up with TRBD1. V shed 6 bases and J 8 bases; nucleotides not matched to a gene: 7. The CDR3 covers 13 residues. The germline V gene has CDR1 MNHNY and CDR2 SVGAGI (reference sequence). The CDR3 sequence is CASRRQGDEPQHF. CDR3 coding DNA: TGTGCCAGCAGACGTCAGGGGGACGAGCCCCAGCATTTT.

This chain links TRBV5-8 with TRBJ2-7; a possible D gene is TRBD2 (6 bases). V shed 0 bases and J shed 3 bases, with 10 bases lying between them. CDR3 size: 14 residues. The germline gives CDR1 SGHTS, CDR2 YDEGEE. The CDR3 spells CASSLEPGVYEQYF. The CDR3 DNA sequence: TGTGCCAGCAGCTTGGAACCGGGGGTCTACGAGCAGTACTTC.

CDR3 loop: CASHPGQGGEKLFF. CDR3 sequence (DNA): TGTGCCAGCCACCCGGGACAGGGGGGAGAAAAACTGTTTTTT. V usage is TRBV5-4 and J usage is TRBJ1-4, with 11 bases matching TRBD1. The CDR3 is 14 residues long. V lost 7 bases, J lost 8 bases, and 7 bases stayed unmatched. Germline V CDR1 and CDR2: SGHNT, YYREEE (reference sequence).

The chain carries TRBV30 and TRBJ1-2; D is ambiguous. V was pared by 0 bases and J by 6 bases, with 11 bases between. The CDR3 covers 13 residues. Germline V lookup: CDR1 GTSNPN, CDR2 SVGIG (reference sequence). CDR3 bases: TGTGCCTGGAGTGTAAGCGGGCGCAATGGCTACACCTTC. Encoded protein: CAWSVSGRNGYTF.

The genes are TRBV15 and TRBJ2-3, with 8 bases identical to TRBD2. This CDR3 contains 16 residues. Losses at the gene ends were 0 bases for V and 5 bases for J; bases not matched to a gene: 7. CDR1 and CDR2 from the germline V gene are LNHNV and YYDKDF (reference sequence). The CDR3, as DNA: TGTGCCACCAGCAGAGATAGCGGGGAAACGGGAGATACGCAGTATTTT. Residues: CATSRDSGETGDTQYF.

The gene calls are TRBV27 and TRBJ2-1, with 7 bases lining up with TRBD2. The CDR3 totals 15 residues. The V gene end was trimmed by 5 bases and the J gene end by 3 bases; junction bases not matched to a gene: 7. Germline lookup yields CDR1 MNHEY and CDR2 SMNVEV (reference sequence). CDR3 sequence reads: CASSPGLYYYNEQFF. The CDR3 DNA follows: TGTGCCAGCAGTCCGGGACTATACTACTACAATGAGCAGTTCTTC.

The chain recombines TRBV4-1 with TRBJ1-3; 10 bases align to TRBD1. J lost 0 bases, V lost 1 base, and 9 bases had no gene match. This CDR3 is 19 amino acids long. Per germline, CDR1 MGHRA and CDR2 YSYEKL. CDR3 region: CASSQGVGTGDPSGNTIYF. CDR3 sequence (DNA): TGCGCCAGCAGCCAAGGCGTGGGGACAGGGGATCCCTCTGGAAACACCATATATTTT.

V is TRBV6-1 and J is TRBJ2-2; no clear D. This CDR3 has 12 amino acids. V lost 3 bases, J lost 5 bases, and 4 bases lay in between. Germline-derived CDR1 and CDR2 are MNHNS and SASEGT. CDR3 residues: CASSDRTGELFF. Here the CDR3 DNA reads TGTGCCAGCAGTGATCGAACCGGGGAGCTGTTTTTT.

The chain links TRBV28 to TRBJ2-3; 8 bases line up with TRBD2. CDR3 length equals 14 residues. V was clipped by 9 bases and J by 3 bases; unmatched bases: 8. CDR1 and CDR2 (germline): MDHEN, SYDVKM. The CDR3 sequence is CASKSGGDTDTQYF. The CDR3 DNA reads as TGTGCCAGTAAAAGCGGGGGAGATACAGATACGCAGTATTTT.

This clone was observed a single time. The chain employs TRBV7-3 and TRBJ2-1; TRBD1 agrees at 8 bases. Germline-derived CDR1 and CDR2 are SGHTA and FQGTGA. The CDR3 contains 13 residues. With 4 bases clipped from V and 6 bases from J, the junction kept 2 bases outside the gene matches. In nucleotides, the CDR3 is TGTGCCAGCAGCTCGACAGGGGTCAATGAGCAGTTCTTC. This gives the protein CASSSTGVNEQFF.

The chain couples TRBV6-6 to TRBJ2-7; D is ambiguous. The CDR3 consists of 12 residues. The V gene's germline CDR1 is MNHNY and CDR2 SVGAGI (reference sequence). Trimming left V 3 bases short and J 2 bases short, with 5 bases between. The CDR3 sequence is CASSYTAYEQYF. CDR3 DNA: TGTGCCAGCAGTTATACAGCCTACGAGCAGTACTTC.

The chain recombines TRBV5-1 with TRBJ2-5; 8 nucleotides line up with TRBD1. The germline V gene has CDR1 SGHRS and CDR2 YFSETQ. This CDR3 region has 15 residues. V shed 4 bases and J 1 base; nucleotides not matched to a gene: 6. CDR3 coding DNA: TGCGCCAGCAGCCCCCGGACAGGGCTCCAAGAGACCCAGTACTTC. As protein: CASSPRTGLQETQYF. The full variable domain, its missing parts supplied by reference TRBV5-1 and TRBJ2-5, is KAGVTQTPRYLIKTRGQQVTLSCSPISGHRSVSWYQQTPGQGLQFLFEYFSETQRNKGNFPGRFSGRQFSNSRSEMNVSTLELGDSALYLCASSPRTGLQETQYFGPGTRLLVL.

Concerning this clone: In the same sample, other DNA sequences code for this CDR3. The chain links TRBV9 to TRBJ2-3; D call uncertain. The V and J ends lost 2 bases and 4 bases respectively, with 5 bases between them. The CDR3 runs 12 residues. The V gene's germline CDR1 is SGDLS and CDR2 YYNGEE. The CDR3 region has the DNA TGTGCCAGCAGCGTTTCCGCAGATACGCAGTATTTT. Translating it yields CASSVSADTQYF.

The chain couples TRBV11-2 to TRBJ2-1; D possibly corresponds to TRBD2 (6 bases). V lost 4 bases to trimming and J lost 16 bases, with 17 bases between them. CDR1 and CDR2 from the germline V gene are SGHAT and FQNNGV. The CDR3 length is 12 residues. CDR3: CASSSGAARGFF. CDR3 DNA sequence: TGTGCCAGCAGCTCTGGCGCGGCGCGGGGTTTCTTC.

V is TRBV7-2 and J is TRBJ2-3; the match to TRBD1 covers 7 bases. This CDR3 has 17 residues. Germline assignment: CDR1 SGHTA and CDR2 FQGNSA. V shed 3 bases, J shed 0 bases, and the junction held 9 bases outside the gene matches. The CDR3 region has the DNA TGTGCCAGCAGCTTTAGACAGGGAACTACTAGCACAGATACGCAGTATTTT. Translation: CASSFRQGTTSTDTQYF.

The chain joins TRBV6-5 to TRBJ2-5; TRBD1 matches at 8 bases. Unmatched junction bases numbered 5, after V lost 4 bases and J lost 1 base. The germline V gene encodes CDR1 MNHEY and CDR2 SVGAGI. The CDR3 has 15 residues. The CDR3: CASSSFGTGQETQYF. Here the CDR3 DNA reads TGTGCCAGCAGTTCCTTTGGGACAGGCCAAGAGACCCAGTACTTC.

The rearrangement links TRBV7-8 to TRBJ2-5, with 9 bases that match TRBD1. The junction had 12 bases not matched to a gene; V was cut back by 3 bases and J by 7 bases. This CDR3 region has 16 residues. In germline, CDR1 is SGHVS, CDR2 FQNEAQ. The CDR3 loop reads CASSFPLDRGGWTQYF. DNA of the CDR3: TGTGCCAGCAGCTTCCCGCTCGACAGGGGGGGATGGACCCAGTACTTC. Filled out from reference TRBV7-8 and TRBJ2-5, the complete variable domain reads GAGVSQSPRYKVAKRGQDVALRCDPISGHVSLFWYQQALGQGPEFLTYFQNEAQLDKSGLPSDRFFAERPEGSVSTLKIQRTQQEDSAVYLCASSFPLDRGGWTQYFGPGTRLLVL.